The 5 T cell receptor beta chains presented below share a single source sample, sequenced in a study of T cell responses to AZD1222 COVID-19 vaccine. Generated by immunoSEQ multiplex PCR, the TCRdb table keeps only in-frame clones and is missing some. The sample includes some 150,000 clones, approximately 90% of them seen just once. The material was peripheral blood, obtained 28 days after the second dose of the MenACWY control vaccine. Receptors originate from an adult who received the MenACWY meningococcal vaccine as a control.

The chain employs TRBV19 and TRBJ1-5; D is possibly TRBD1 (6 bases). Germline V CDR1 and CDR2: LNHDA, SQIVND (reference sequence). CDR3 size: 17 residues. V was clipped by 2 bases and J by 0 bases, with 14 bases between them. The CDR3 coding sequence is TGTGCCAGTAGTATACTCGGGACACTCTATAGCAATCAGCCCCAGCATTTT. Amino acid sequence: CASSILGTLYSNQPQHF.

The V gene is TRBV28, the J gene TRBJ2-3, with D perhaps TRBD2 (6 bases). The V end lost 5 bases, the J end lost 3 bases, and 15 bases lay between the germline ends. The CDR3 sequence is 15 residues long. CDR1 and CDR2 from the germline V gene are MDHEN and SYDVKM. CDR3 residues: CASSSLARLTDTQYF. The CDR3 DNA sequence: TGTGCCAGCAGTAGCCTAGCGAGGTTAACAGATACGCAGTATTTT.

This chain connects TRBV10-1 to TRBJ1-3, with 7 bases identical to TRBD1. After removal of 5 bases from V and 2 bases from J, the junction contained 3 bases not matched to a gene. Germline lookup yields CDR1 WNHNN and CDR2 SYGVQD (reference sequence). The CDR3 has 14 residues. In DNA, the CDR3 is TGCGCCAGCAGTAAAACAGGGGCTGGAAACACCATATATTTT. Translating gives CASSKTGAGNTIYF.

This clone was recorded only once. This chain links TRBV7-9 with TRBJ1-5, with TRBD1 as a possible D gene (5 bases). CDR1 SEHNR and CDR2 FQNEAQ come from the germline V gene (reference sequence). V gave up 3 bases and J gave up 9 bases, with 12 bases separating them. The length of the CDR3 is 13 residues. CDR3 DNA: TGTGCCAGCAGCTTTGACAGATTTCTGCCCCAGCATTTT. Its translation: CASSFDRFLPQHF. Combining the CDR3 with reference TRBV7-9 and TRBJ1-5 gives the whole variable domain DTGVSQNPRHKITKRGQNVTFRCDPISEHNRLYWYRQTLGQGPEFLTYFQNEAQLEKSRLLSDRFSAERPKGSFSTLEIQRTEQGDSAMYLCASSFDRFLPQHFGDGTRLSIL.

The V gene is TRBV15, the J gene TRBJ2-3, with a possible D match to TRBD2 (7 bases). Deletions cut 0 bases from V and 5 bases from J, with 15 bases between. This CDR3 is built from 16 residues. The germline CDR1 and CDR2 sequences are LNHNV and YYDKDF (reference sequence). CDR3 DNA sequence: TGTGCCACCAGCAGAGATAGGGGGGAGGGCGGAGATACGCAGTATTTT. Residues: CATSRDRGEGGDTQYF.